Following are 32 T cell receptor beta chains from one sample sequenced in a study of CD8+CD57+ T cells in acquired aplastic anemia. Patients chosen for sequencing had CD8+CD57+ cells that had expanded, as shown by flow cytometry. It was genomic DNA that served as the template for profiling TCR beta VDJ and CDR3. TCRdb fed the reads into MiXCR, producing one record per CDR3 protein. The sample lists some 180,000 distinct CDR3 sequences, 45% to 60% seen once, with over 10% in the top ten. Sequences were obtained from sorted CD4+, CD8+, or CD8+CD57+ T cells (not recorded which) from PBMCs. Receptor source: a human donor with aplastic anemia.

The rearrangement uses TRBV2 and TRBJ2-7; 7 bases align to TRBD2. The CDR3 loop spans 14 amino acids. CDR1 SNHLY and CDR2 FYNNEI come from the germline V gene. Losses at the gene ends were 3 bases for V and 2 bases for J; bases not matched to a gene: 4. The CDR3 bases are TGTGCCAGCAGTGATTTTGCGGGGGCCTACGAGCAGTACTTC. Translated: CASSDFAGAYEQYF.

This clonotype was seen ten or more times. This chain links TRBV5-1 with TRBJ2-3; 10 nucleotides line up with TRBD2. J was trimmed by 1 base and V by 0 bases; bases with no gene match: 5. The CDR3 extends over 17 amino acids. The germline CDR1 and CDR2 sequences are SGHRS and YFSETQ. This chain's CDR3 is CASSLAATSGRTDTQYF. DNA of the CDR3: TGCGCCAGCAGCTTGGCTGCGACTAGCGGGCGCACAGATACGCAGTATTTT.

This clonotype was detected only once. The chain links TRBV19 to TRBJ2-1; no clear D. This CDR3 is built from 13 residues. Germline lookup yields CDR1 LNHDA and CDR2 SQIVND (reference sequence). V dropped 6 bases and J dropped 8 bases, with 14 bases sitting between them. The CDR3 DNA follows: TGTGCCAGTAGCGCTTATTTCGAGGATGAGCAGTTCTTC. This translates into CASSAYFEDEQFF.

This chain's CDR3 is CASSTAIEQFF. As DNA, the CDR3 is TGCGCCAGCAGCACCGCGATCGAGCAGTTCTTC. The V gene is TRBV4-3, the J gene TRBJ2-7; D is ambiguous. The J call may be in error: the DNA end matches TRBJ2-1 better. The CDR3 is 11 amino acids. CDR1 is LGHNA, CDR2 YSLEER, per germline.

Regarding this clonotype: A junction end diverges from the germline sequence, so it may reflect a read error. This sequence joins TRBV25-1 and TRBJ2-5; D is tentatively TRBD1 or TRBD2 (5 bases each). Germline assignment: CDR1 MGHDK and CDR2 SYGVNS. The CDR3 covers 14 residues. The CDR3 protein is CASSDPGSQGTQYF. The DNA of the CDR3 is TGTGCCAGCAGTGATCCAGGGAGCCAAGGGACCCAGTACTTC.

The rearrangement joins TRBV11-2 to TRBJ1-1, with 7 positions matching TRBD1. Germline CDR1 reads SGHAT; CDR2 reads FQNNGV. V trimming: 1 base; J trimming: 1 base; junction bases outside the gene matches: 6. The CDR3 loop spans 16 amino acids. The CDR3 sequence is CASSLVGTATNTEAFF. In DNA, the CDR3 is TGTGCCAGCAGCTTAGTAGGGACAGCCACGAACACTGAAGCTTTCTTT.

This rearrangement joins TRBV9 to TRBJ1-6; TRBD1 might be the D (5 bases). The CDR3 covers 15 residues. Trimming shortened V by 0 bases and J by 5 bases, and 9 bases separated the two germline ends. The germline V gene encodes CDR1 SGDLS and CDR2 YYNGEE. Here the CDR3 reads CASSVGGADNSPLHF. The DNA of the CDR3 is TGTGCCAGCAGCGTAGGGGGCGCTGATAATTCACCCCTCCACTTT.

This chain uses TRBV29-1 with TRBJ2-1, with 10 bases identical to TRBD2. Trimming took 5 bases from V and 9 from J; bases not matched to a gene: 4. From germline, CDR1 is SQVTM and CDR2 ANQGSEA. The CDR3 is 12 amino acids. The CDR3 region is CSVLLAGVEQFF. The CDR3 nucleotides are TGCAGCGTTCTCCTAGCGGGAGTTGAGCAGTTCTTC.

The chain employs TRBV6-1 and TRBJ1-1; possibly TRBD1 for D (6 bases). The V end was cut by 6 bases, the J end by 7 bases, with 21 bases between. This CDR3 spans 15 amino acids. The germline V gene has CDR1 MNHNS and CDR2 SASEGT. CDR3 nucleotides: TGTGCCAGCAGGCAAGGGGGAAGTGAAAGGTATGAAGCTTTCTTT. It codes for CASRQGGSERYEAFF.

The CDR3 sequence is CASSLRAGGNTEAFF. The CDR3 coding sequence is TGTGCCAGCAGCTTGAGGGCCGGGGGGAACACTGAAGCTTTCTTT. V and J are TRBV5-6 and TRBJ1-1, with D possibly being TRBD1 (5 bases). The CDR3 has 15 amino acids. Between the trimmed V and J ends, which lost 1 base and 1 base, there was a span of 11 bases. The germline CDR1 and CDR2 sequences are SGHDT and YYEEEE.

This clonotype was seen many times. The genes are TRBV5-6 and TRBJ2-3; D ambiguous. Trimming stripped 4 bases from V and 0 bases from J, with 18 bases between. CDR1 is SGHDT and CDR2 is YYEEEE in the germline V gene. This CDR3 is 17 amino acids long. DNA of the CDR3: TGTGCCAGCAGCCGTCTGTCGCGGAGACTTAGCACAGATACGCAGTATTTT. Its translation: CASSRLSRRLSTDTQYF. Combining the CDR3 with reference TRBV5-6 and TRBJ2-3 gives the whole variable domain DAGVTQSPTHLIKTRGQQVTLRCSPKSGHDTVSWYQQALGQGPQFIFQYYEEEERQRGNFPDRFSGHQFPNYSSELNVNALLLGDSALYLCASSRLSRRLSTDTQYFGPGTRLTVL.

This clonotype was observed at least ten times. CDR3 region: CASRTDRVTDTQYF. CDR3 sequence (DNA): TGTGCCAGCAGGACGGACAGGGTAACAGATACGCAGTATTTT. This chain links TRBV6-1 with TRBJ2-3; 8 bases map to TRBD1. Germline lookup yields CDR1 MNHNS and CDR2 SASEGT. The CDR3 extends over 14 amino acids. Trimming at V came to 6 bases and at J to 3 bases, leaving 5 bases not matched to a gene.

This clonotype was detected only a few times. The V call is TRBV15, the J call TRBJ1-2; D uncertain. V lost 5 bases to trimming and J lost 2 bases, with 9 bases between them. Germline V lookup: CDR1 LNHNV, CDR2 YYDKDF (reference sequence). The CDR3 consists of 13 residues. The CDR3 reads CATSRDTNYGYTF. The CDR3 region has the DNA TGTGCCACCAGCCGTGACACGAACTATGGCTACACCTTC.

This clonotype turned up a few times. V and J are TRBV10-3 and TRBJ2-7; 8 bases match TRBD1. Germline loops: CDR1 ENHRY, CDR2 SYGVKD. V dropped 5 bases and J dropped 3; count of bases not matched to a gene: 6. The CDR3 loop spans 14 amino acids. The CDR3, as DNA: TGTGCCATCAGTAGGGCCGGACAGGGCTACGAGCAGTACTTC. This codes for CAISRAGQGYEQYF.

This clonotype was found a few times. V and J are TRBV24-1 and TRBJ2-3; D call uncertain. V lost 3 bases to trimming and J lost 2 bases, with 8 bases between them. Germline V gene data show CDR1 as KGHDR and CDR2 as SFDVKD. The CDR3 sequence is 14 residues long. CDR3 in DNA: TGTGCCACCAGTGATCTGGTTACCACAGATACGCAGTATTTT. Its protein product is CATSDLVTTDTQYF.

The chain employs TRBV10-3 and TRBJ1-1; D remains unclear. Germline V gene sequence: CDR1 ENHRY, CDR2 SYGVKD. Trimming removed 3 bases from V and 0 bases from J, with 8 bases in between. There are 14 residues in the CDR3. CDR3 amino acids: CAISDVRLNTEAFF. The CDR3 DNA is TGTGCCATCAGTGATGTCAGGCTGAACACTGAAGCTTTCTTT.

The chain joins TRBV7-8 to TRBJ2-1; D perhaps matches TRBD2 (6 bases). Germline V gene sequence: CDR1 SGHVS, CDR2 FQNEAQ. The CDR3 runs to 16 residues. The V gene lost 8 bases and the J gene lost 5 bases, with 22 bases spanning the gap. CDR3 protein: CASSLKEGRLNNEQFF. In DNA form, the CDR3 reads TGTGCCAGCTCGCTGAAGGAGGGCAGGCTGAACAATGAGCAGTTCTTC.

V is TRBV4-3 and J is TRBJ2-7; 8 bases fit TRBD1. Unmatched junction bases numbered 4, after V lost 2 bases and J lost 4 bases. Germline CDR1 and CDR2: LGHNA and YSLEER. The length of the CDR3 is 14 residues. CDR3 in DNA: TGCGCCAGCAGCCAATTGGGACAGGAATACGAGCAGTACTTC. Encoded protein: CASSQLGQEYEQYF.

The chain uses TRBV4-1 and TRBJ2-2; D ambiguous. Per germline, CDR1 MGHRA and CDR2 YSYEKL. The ends were cut back, 2 bases at V and 6 bases at J, with 4 bases in the middle. The CDR3 loop spans 12 amino acids. CDR3 coding DNA: TGCGCCAGCAGCCAATCTCCCGGGGAGCTGTTTTTT. This sequence encodes CASSQSPGELFF.

This clonotype came up many times. The gene calls are TRBV20-1 and TRBJ1-2; D uncertain. The CDR3 extends over 12 amino acids. The germline gives CDR1 DFQATT, CDR2 SNEGSKA (reference sequence). Trimming removed 0 bases at V and 6 bases at J, with 8 bases between. Here the CDR3 DNA reads TGCAGTGCTAGAGATGAGGGAAATGGCTACACCTTC. Protein sequence: CSARDEGNGYTF.

The chain has TRBV7-8 and TRBJ2-1; 7 bases are shared with TRBD2. V shed 5 bases and J 10 bases; nucleotides not matched to a gene: 5. The CDR3 loop spans 12 amino acids. Germline CDR1 reads SGHVS; CDR2 reads FQNEAQ. The CDR3 coding sequence is TGTGCCAGCAGCCAGGGAGGGCCGGAGCAGTTCTTC. It yields the protein CASSQGGPEQFF.

V and J are TRBV6-5 and TRBJ1-1, with 7 bases identical to TRBD1. This CDR3 spans 15 amino acids. From germline, CDR1 is MNHEY and CDR2 SVGAGI. V shed 6 bases and J 4 bases; nucleotides not matched to a gene: 11. The CDR3 reads CASSFSAGGLTEAFF. Here the CDR3 DNA reads TGTGCCAGCAGCTTCTCCGCAGGGGGTCTCACTGAAGCTTTCTTT.

This clonotype has only a few counts. The V and J genes are TRBV5-4 and TRBJ1-3; tentative D call: TRBD1 (5 bases). The germline V and J ends were trimmed by 7 bases and 0 bases, with 14 bases remaining between them. Per germline, CDR1 SGHNT and CDR2 YYREEE (reference sequence). The CDR3 is made up of 15 amino acids. The CDR3 loop is CASHRAGFSGNTIYF. In nucleotides, the CDR3 is TGTGCCAGCCACCGGGCAGGGTTCTCTGGAAACACCATATATTTT. The variable domain in full, completed from reference TRBV5-4 and TRBJ1-3, reads ETGVTQSPTHLIKTRGQQVTLRCSSQSGHNTVSWYQQALGQGPQFIFQYYREEENGRGNFPPRFSGLQFPNYSSELNVNALELDDSALYLCASHRAGFSGNTIYFGEGSWLTVV.

V is TRBV15 and J is TRBJ1-2; D perhaps matches TRBD1 (6 bases). The V and J ends lost 6 bases and 2 bases respectively, with 16 bases between them. CDR3 length: 15 residues. Germline assignment: CDR1 LNHNV and CDR2 YYDKDF (reference sequence). CDR3 nucleotide sequence: TGTGCCACCAGGGGTTCGGCAGGGGAGAACTATGGCTACACCTTC. Protein sequence: CATRGSAGENYGYTF.

The V call is TRBV7-4, the J call TRBJ2-5; D remains ambiguous. The germline V and J ends were trimmed by 6 bases and 4 bases, with 9 bases remaining between them. Germline V gene lookup returns CDR1 SGHVT and CDR2 SQSDAQ. The CDR3 sequence is 12 residues long. The DNA of the CDR3 is TGTGCCAGCAGTTACTCTCCAGAGACCCAGTACTTC. Protein sequence: CASSYSPETQYF. The entire variable domain, with the rest obtained from reference TRBV7-4 and TRBJ2-5, is as follows: GAGVSQSPRYKVAKRGRDVALRCDSISGHVTLYWYRQTLGQGSEVLTYSQSDAQRDKSGRPSGRFSAERPERSVSTLKIQRTEQGDSAVYLCASSYSPETQYFGPGTRLLVL.

The chain employs TRBV10-3 and TRBJ2-3; 9 bases line up with TRBD2. The CDR3 runs 12 residues. With 11 bases clipped from V and 2 bases from J, the junction kept 2 bases outside the gene matches. Per germline, CDR1 ENHRY and CDR2 SYGVKD. As DNA, the CDR3 is TGTGCCGGCGGGGGGGTCACAGATACGCAGTATTTT. Protein product: CAGGGVTDTQYF.

The chain uses TRBV20-1 and TRBJ2-3; 8 nucleotides match TRBD2. The V gene end was trimmed by 3 bases and the J gene end by 0 bases; junction bases not matched to a gene: 5. This CDR3 comprises 15 residues. The germline gives CDR1 DFQATT, CDR2 SNEGSKA (reference sequence). For the CDR3, the DNA is TGCAGTGCTAGTCTAACTAGCGGTAGCACAGATACGCAGTATTTT. Translation: CSASLTSGSTDTQYF.

The chain joins TRBV19 to TRBJ2-7; 10 nucleotides match TRBD2. The length of the CDR3 is 15 residues. The germline CDR1 and CDR2 sequences are LNHDA and SQIVND (reference sequence). With 6 bases clipped from V and 1 base from J, the junction kept 6 bases outside the gene matches. DNA of the CDR3: TGTGCCAGTAGAGTAGGGACTAGCGCTTCCTACGAGCAGTACTTC. It is translated as CASRVGTSASYEQYF. The full variable domain, rest sourced from reference TRBV19 and TRBJ2-7, is DGGITQSPKYLFRKEGQNVTLSCEQNLNHDAMYWYRQDPGQGLRLIYYSQIVNDFQKGDIAEGYSVSREKKESFPLTVTSAQKNPTAFYLCASRVGTSASYEQYFGPGTRLTVT.

The gene calls are TRBV24-1 and TRBJ1-5; perhaps TRBD1 as D (6 bases). This CDR3 region has 16 residues. V was cut by 3 bases and J by 0 bases, with 11 bases left in between. Germline V CDR1 and CDR2: KGHDR, SFDVKD. DNA of the CDR3: TGTGCCACCAGTGATACTGGACAGCATAGCAATCAGCCCCAGCATTTT. Its protein is CATSDTGQHSNQPQHF.

V is TRBV5-1 and J is TRBJ2-1; D is possibly TRBD2 (6 bases). V was clipped by 0 bases and J by 6 bases, with 10 bases between them. The CDR3 runs to 14 residues. Per germline, CDR1 SGHRS and CDR2 YFSETQ. The CDR3 loop reads CASSLDGGTNEQFF. The CDR3 region has the DNA TGCGCCAGCAGCTTGGACGGCGGGACCAATGAGCAGTTCTTC.

Concerning this clonotype: One end of the junction does not line up with germline, which may come from a read error. The rearrangement links TRBV10-3 to TRBJ1-2; 8 nucleotides agree with TRBD1. Germline loops: CDR1 ENHRY, CDR2 SYGVKD. The CDR3 sequence is 14 residues long. In DNA form, the CDR3 reads TGTGCCATCAGTGAGTCGAACAGGGGGTATGGCTGCACCTTC. Translation gives CAISESNRGYGCTF.

This chain uses TRBV2 with TRBJ1-5; D remains ambiguous. The CDR3 has 14 residues. V was pared by 6 bases and J by 4 bases, with 13 bases between. Germline values: CDR1 SNHLY, CDR2 FYNNEI. CDR3 coding DNA: TGTGCCAGCAGCGCCACCGCGGATAATCAGCCCCAGCATTTT. The encoded protein is CASSATADNQPQHF.